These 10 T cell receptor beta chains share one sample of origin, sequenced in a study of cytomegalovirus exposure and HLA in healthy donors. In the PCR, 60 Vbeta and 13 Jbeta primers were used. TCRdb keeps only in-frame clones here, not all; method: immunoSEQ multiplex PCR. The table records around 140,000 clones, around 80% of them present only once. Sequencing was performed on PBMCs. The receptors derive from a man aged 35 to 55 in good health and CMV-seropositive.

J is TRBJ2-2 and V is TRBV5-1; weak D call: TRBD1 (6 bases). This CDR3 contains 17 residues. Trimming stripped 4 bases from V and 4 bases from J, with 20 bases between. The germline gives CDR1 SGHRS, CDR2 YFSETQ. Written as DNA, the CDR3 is TGCGCCAGCAGCAAGAATCCCGAAGGGGGAAGCACCGGGGAGCTGTTTTTT. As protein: CASSKNPEGGSTGELFF.

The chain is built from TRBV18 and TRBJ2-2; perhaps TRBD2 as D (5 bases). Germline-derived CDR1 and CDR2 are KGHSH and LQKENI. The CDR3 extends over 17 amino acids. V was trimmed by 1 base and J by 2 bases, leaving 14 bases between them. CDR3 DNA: TGTGCCAGCTCACCACGGCGGGCAGACCTCAACACCGGGGAGCTGTTTTTT. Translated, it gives CASSPRRADLNTGELFF.

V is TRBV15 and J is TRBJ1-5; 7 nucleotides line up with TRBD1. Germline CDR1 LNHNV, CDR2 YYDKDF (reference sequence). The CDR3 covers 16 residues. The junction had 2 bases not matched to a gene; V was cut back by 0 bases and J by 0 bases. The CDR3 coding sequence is TGTGCCACCAGCAGAGAAACAGGGGCTAGCAATCAGCCCCAGCATTTT. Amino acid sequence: CATSRETGASNQPQHF.

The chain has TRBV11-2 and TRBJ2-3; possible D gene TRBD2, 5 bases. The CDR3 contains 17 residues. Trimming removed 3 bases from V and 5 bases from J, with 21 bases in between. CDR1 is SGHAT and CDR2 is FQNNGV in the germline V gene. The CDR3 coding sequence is TGTGCCAGCAGCTTTTCCTGGGGATGGGAGTTAGGAGATACGCAGTATTTT. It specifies CASSFSWGWELGDTQYF. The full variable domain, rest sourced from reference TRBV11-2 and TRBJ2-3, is EAGVAQSPRYKIIEKRQSVAFWCNPISGHATLYWYQQILGQGPKLLIQFQNNGVVDDSQLPKDRFSAERLKGVDSTLKIQPAKLEDSAVYLCASSFSWGWELGDTQYFGPGTRLTVL.

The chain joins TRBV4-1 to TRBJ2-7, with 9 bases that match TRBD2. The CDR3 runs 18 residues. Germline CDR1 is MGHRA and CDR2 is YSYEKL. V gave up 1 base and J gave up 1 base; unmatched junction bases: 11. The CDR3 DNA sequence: TGCGCCAGCAGCCAAGTGGGGGCCGCTAGCGGGATTTCCTACGAGCAGTACTTC. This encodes CASSQVGAASGISYEQYF.

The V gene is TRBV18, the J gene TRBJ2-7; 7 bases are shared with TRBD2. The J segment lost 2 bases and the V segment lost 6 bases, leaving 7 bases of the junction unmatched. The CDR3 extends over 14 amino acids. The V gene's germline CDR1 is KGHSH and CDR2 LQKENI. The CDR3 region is CASSQGAGAYEQYF. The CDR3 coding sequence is TGTGCCAGCTCCCAAGGGGCGGGGGCCTACGAGCAGTACTTC.

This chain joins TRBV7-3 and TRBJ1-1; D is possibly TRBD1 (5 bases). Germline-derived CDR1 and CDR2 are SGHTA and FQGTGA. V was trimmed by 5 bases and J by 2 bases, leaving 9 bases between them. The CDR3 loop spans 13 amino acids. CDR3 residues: CASSRDSNTEAFF. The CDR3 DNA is TGTGCCAGCAGCCGAGACAGTAACACTGAAGCTTTCTTT. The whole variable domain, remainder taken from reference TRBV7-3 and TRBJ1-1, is GAGVSQTPSNKVTEKGKYVELRCDPISGHTALYWYRQSLGQGPEFLIYFQGTGAADDSGLPNDRFFAVRPEGSVSTLKIQRTERGDSAVYLCASSRDSNTEAFFGQGTRLTVV.

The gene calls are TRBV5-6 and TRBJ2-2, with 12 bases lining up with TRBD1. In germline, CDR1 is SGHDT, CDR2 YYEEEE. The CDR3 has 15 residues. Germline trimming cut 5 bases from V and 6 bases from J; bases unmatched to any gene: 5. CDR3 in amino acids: CASSRDRGLAGELFF. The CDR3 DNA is TGTGCCAGCAGTCGGGACAGGGGGCTTGCCGGGGAGCTGTTTTTT.

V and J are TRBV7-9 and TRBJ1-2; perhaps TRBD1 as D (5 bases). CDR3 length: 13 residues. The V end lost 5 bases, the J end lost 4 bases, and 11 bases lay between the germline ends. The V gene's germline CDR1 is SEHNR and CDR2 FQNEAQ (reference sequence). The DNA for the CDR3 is TGTGCCAGCAGCCAATCAGGGCGCTATGGCTACACCTTC. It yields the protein CASSQSGRYGYTF.

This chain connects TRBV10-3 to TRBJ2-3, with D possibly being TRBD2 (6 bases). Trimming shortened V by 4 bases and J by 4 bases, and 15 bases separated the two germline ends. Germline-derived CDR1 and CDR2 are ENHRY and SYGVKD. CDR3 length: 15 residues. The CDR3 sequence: CAISGGRSGADTQYF. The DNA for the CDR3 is TGTGCCATCAGTGGGGGCAGGTCGGGGGCAGATACGCAGTATTTT.